This TCR beta chain came from a study of T cells in Graves' hyperthyroidism and ophthalmopathy. The study's findings and limits: The model identified upcoming ophthalmopathy a median roughly 6.5 months ahead of onset.

The CDR3 length is 13 residues. From germline, CDR1 is SQVTM and CDR2 ANQGSEA. With 6 bases removed from V and 5 bases from J, the gap between germline ends came to 16 bases. The investigators amplified TCR beta CDR3 regions from RNA transcripts. With the HTBI primer set, the TCR CDR3 went through a first round of RT-PCR. Each CDR3 protein is one row after TCRdb ran MiXCR on the multiplex PCR reads. The data show around 600,000 distinct CDR3 sequences, around 15% seen once. There are a few counts of this clonotype. Its cognate antigen is unknown. The rearrangement links TRBV29-1 to TRBJ1-1; unclear D gene. Sample: blood. This receptor was obtained from a woman between 45 and 60 years old with Graves' ophthalmopathy. The CDR3 loop is CSVRVGRWTEAFF. The DNA of the CDR3 is TGCAGCGTCCGGGTAGGGCGTTGGACTGAAGCTTTCTTT.